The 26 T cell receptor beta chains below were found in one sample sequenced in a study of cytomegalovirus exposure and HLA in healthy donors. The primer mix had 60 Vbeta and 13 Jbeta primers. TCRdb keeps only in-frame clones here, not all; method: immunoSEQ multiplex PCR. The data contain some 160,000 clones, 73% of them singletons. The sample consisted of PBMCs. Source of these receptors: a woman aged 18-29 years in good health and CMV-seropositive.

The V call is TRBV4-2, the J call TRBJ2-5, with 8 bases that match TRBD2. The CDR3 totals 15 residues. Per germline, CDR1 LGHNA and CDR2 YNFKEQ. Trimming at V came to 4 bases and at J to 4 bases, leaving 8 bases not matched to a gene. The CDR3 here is CASSRFAGGGETQYF. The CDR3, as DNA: TGTGCCAGCAGCCGTTTTGCGGGGGGCGGAGAGACCCAGTACTTC.

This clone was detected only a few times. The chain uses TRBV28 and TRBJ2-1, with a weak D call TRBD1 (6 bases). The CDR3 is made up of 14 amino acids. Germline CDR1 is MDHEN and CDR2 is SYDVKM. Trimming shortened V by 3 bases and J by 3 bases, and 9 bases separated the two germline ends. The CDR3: CASSFTGLYNEQFF. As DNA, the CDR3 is TGTGCCAGCAGTTTTACAGGGCTCTACAATGAGCAGTTCTTC.

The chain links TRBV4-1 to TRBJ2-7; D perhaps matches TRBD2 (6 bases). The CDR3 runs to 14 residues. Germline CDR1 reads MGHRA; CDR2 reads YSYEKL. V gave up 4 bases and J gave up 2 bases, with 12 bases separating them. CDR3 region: CASSLGGGPYEQYF. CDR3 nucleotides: TGCGCCAGCAGCCTGGGAGGAGGGCCCTACGAGCAGTACTTC.

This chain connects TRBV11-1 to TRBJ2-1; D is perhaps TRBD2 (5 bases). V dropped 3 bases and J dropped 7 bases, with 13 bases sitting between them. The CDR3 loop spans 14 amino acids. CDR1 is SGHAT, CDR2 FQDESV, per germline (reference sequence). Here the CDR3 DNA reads TGTGCCAGCAGCTTGTGGGAGCAGAGGAATGAGCAGTTCTTC. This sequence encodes CASSLWEQRNEQFF.

The CDR3 loop is CASSIPRDGYGYTF. In DNA, the CDR3 is TGTGCCAGTAGTATACCGAGGGATGGCTATGGCTACACCTTC. The rearrangement links TRBV19 to TRBJ1-2; D is uncertain. This CDR3 comprises 14 residues. CDR1 is LNHDA, CDR2 SQIVND, per germline (reference sequence). Between the trimmed V and J ends, which lost 2 bases and 4 bases, there was a span of 11 bases.

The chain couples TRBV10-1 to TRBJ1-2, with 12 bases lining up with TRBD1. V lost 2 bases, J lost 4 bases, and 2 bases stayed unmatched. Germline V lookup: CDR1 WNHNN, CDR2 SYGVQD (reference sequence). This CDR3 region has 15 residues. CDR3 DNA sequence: TGCGCCAGCAGTGAGGCGGGACAGGGGGCCTATGGCTACACCTTC. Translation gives CASSEAGQGAYGYTF.

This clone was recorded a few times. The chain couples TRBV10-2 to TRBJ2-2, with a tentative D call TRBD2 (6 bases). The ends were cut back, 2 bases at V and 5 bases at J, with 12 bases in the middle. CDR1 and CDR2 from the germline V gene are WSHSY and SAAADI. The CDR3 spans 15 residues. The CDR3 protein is CASSEGGSRTGELFF. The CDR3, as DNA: TGCGCCAGCAGTGAGGGGGGGAGTAGGACCGGGGAGCTGTTTTTT.

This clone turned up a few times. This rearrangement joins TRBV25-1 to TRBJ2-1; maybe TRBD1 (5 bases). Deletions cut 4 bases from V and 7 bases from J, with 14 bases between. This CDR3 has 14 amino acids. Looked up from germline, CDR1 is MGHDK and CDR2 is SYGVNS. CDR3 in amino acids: CASSVGRVRNEQFF. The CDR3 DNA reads TGTGCCAGCAGTGTAGGCAGGGTGAGGAATGAGCAGTTCTTC.

This CDR3 reads CASSLASRATQETQYF. As DNA, the CDR3 is TGCGCCAGCAGCTTGGCTTCCAGGGCAACGCAAGAGACCCAGTACTTC. The chain uses TRBV5-1 and TRBJ2-5; the D gene is possibly TRBD1 (5 bases). CDR1 and CDR2 from the germline V gene are SGHRS and YFSETQ. The CDR3 is made up of 16 amino acids. Trimming removed 0 bases at V and 2 bases at J, with 14 bases between. Using reference TRBV5-1 and TRBJ2-5 for the parts outside the CDR3, the full variable domain is KAGVTQTPRYLIKTRGQQVTLSCSPISGHRSVSWYQQTPGQGLQFLFEYFSETQRNKGNFPGRFSGRQFSNSRSEMNVSTLELGDSALYLCASSLASRATQETQYFGPGTRLLVL.

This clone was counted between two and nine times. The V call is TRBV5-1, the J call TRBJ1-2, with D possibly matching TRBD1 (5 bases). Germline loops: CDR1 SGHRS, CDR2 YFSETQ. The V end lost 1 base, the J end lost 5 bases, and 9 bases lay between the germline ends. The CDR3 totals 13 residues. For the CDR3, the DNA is TGCGCCAGCAGCTTGCAACAGGCATATGGCTACACCTTC. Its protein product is CASSLQQAYGYTF. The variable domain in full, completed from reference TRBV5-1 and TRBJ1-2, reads KAGVTQTPRYLIKTRGQQVTLSCSPISGHRSVSWYQQTPGQGLQFLFEYFSETQRNKGNFPGRFSGRQFSNSRSEMNVSTLELGDSALYLCASSLQQAYGYTFGSGTRLTVV.

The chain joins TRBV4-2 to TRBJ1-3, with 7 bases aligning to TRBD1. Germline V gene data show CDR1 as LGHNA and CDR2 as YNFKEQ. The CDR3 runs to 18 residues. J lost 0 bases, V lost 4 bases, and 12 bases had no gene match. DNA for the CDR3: TGTGCCAGCAGCCGATGGGACAGAGGGAGAAGCTCTGGAAACACCATATATTTT. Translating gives CASSRWDRGRSSGNTIYF.

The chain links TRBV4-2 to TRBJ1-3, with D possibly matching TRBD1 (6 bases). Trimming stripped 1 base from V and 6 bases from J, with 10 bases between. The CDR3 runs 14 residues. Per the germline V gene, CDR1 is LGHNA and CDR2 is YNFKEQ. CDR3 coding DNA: TGTGCCAGCAGCCAAGGACCAGGGGTAAACACCATATATTTT. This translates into CASSQGPGVNTIYF.

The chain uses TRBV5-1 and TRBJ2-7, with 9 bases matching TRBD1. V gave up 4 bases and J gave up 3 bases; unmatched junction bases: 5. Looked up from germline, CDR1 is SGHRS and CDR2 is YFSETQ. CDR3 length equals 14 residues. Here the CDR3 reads CASSGGGQGYEQYF. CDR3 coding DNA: TGCGCCAGCAGCGGAGGGGGACAGGGCTACGAGCAGTACTTC.

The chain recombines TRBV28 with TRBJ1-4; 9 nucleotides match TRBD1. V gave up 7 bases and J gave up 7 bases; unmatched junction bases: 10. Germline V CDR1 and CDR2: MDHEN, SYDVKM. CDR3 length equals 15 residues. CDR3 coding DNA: TGTGCCAGCATCCAATCGGACAGGGGCGGTGAAAAACTGTTTTTT. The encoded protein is CASIQSDRGGEKLFF. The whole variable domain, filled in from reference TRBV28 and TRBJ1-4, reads DVKVTQSSRYLVKRTGEKVFLECVQDMDHENMFWYRQDPGLGLRLIYFSYDVKMKEKGDIPEGYSVSREKKERFSLILESASTNQTSMYLCASIQSDRGGEKLFFGSGTQLSVL.

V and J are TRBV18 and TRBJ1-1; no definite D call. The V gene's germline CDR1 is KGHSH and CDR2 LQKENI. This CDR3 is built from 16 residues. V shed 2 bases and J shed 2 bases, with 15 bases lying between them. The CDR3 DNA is TGTGCCAGCTCACCAGAAGTCATAGATCTTAACACTGAAGCTTTCTTT. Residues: CASSPEVIDLNTEAFF.

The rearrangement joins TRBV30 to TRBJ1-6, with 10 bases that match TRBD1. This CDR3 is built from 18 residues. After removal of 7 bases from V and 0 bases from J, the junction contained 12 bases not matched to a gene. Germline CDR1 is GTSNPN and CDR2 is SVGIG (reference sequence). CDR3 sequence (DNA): TGTGCCTATATCGGGACAGGGGCTCTCGGCTCCTATAATTCACCCCTCCACTTT. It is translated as CAYIGTGALGSYNSPLHF.

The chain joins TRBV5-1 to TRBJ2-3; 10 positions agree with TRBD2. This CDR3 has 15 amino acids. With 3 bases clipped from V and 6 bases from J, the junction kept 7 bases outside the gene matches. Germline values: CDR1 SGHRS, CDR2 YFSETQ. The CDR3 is CASSSSSGGRDTQYF. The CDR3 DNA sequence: TGCGCCAGCAGCTCTTCTAGCGGGGGCCGGGATACGCAGTATTTT.

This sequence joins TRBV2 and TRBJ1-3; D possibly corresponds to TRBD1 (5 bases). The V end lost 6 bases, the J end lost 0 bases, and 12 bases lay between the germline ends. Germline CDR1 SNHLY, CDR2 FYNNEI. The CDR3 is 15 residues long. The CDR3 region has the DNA TGTGCCAGCAGCGCCTCGGGGGGCTCTGGAAACACCATATATTTT. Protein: CASSASGGSGNTIYF.

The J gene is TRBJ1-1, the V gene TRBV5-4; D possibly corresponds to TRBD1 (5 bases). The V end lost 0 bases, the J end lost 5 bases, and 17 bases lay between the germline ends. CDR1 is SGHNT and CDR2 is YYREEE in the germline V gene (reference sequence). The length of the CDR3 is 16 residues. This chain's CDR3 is CASSLGGAGSGTEAFF. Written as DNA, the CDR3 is TGTGCCAGCAGCTTGGGTGGGGCAGGGTCTGGGACTGAAGCTTTCTTT.

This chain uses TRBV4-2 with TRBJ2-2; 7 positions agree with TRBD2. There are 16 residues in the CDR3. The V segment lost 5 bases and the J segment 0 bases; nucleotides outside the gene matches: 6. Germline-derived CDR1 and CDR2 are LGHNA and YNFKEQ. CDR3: CASSATGGSNTGELFF. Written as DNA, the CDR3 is TGTGCCAGCAGCGCTACGGGGGGTTCGAACACCGGGGAGCTGTTTTTT.

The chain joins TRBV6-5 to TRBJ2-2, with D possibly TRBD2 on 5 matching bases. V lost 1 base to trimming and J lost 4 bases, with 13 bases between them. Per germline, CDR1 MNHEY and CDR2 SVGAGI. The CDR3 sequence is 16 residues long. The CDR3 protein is CASSYYRTASTGELFF. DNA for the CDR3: TGTGCCAGCAGTTACTATCGGACTGCCAGCACCGGGGAGCTGTTTTTT.

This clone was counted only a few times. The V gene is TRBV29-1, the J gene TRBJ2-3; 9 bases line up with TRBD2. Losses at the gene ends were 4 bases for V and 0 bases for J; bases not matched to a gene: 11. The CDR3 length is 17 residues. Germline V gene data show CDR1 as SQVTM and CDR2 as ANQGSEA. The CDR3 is CSVVPAGGRVSTDTQYF. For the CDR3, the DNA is TGCAGCGTTGTCCCAGCGGGGGGACGTGTTAGCACAGATACGCAGTATTTT.

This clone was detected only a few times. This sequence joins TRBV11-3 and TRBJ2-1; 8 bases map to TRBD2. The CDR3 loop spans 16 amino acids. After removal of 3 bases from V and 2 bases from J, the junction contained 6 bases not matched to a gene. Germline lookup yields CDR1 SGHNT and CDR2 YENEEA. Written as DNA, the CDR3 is TGTGCCAGCAGCTTCGGGAGCGGGAGCCCCTACAATGAGCAGTTCTTC. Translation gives CASSFGSGSPYNEQFF.

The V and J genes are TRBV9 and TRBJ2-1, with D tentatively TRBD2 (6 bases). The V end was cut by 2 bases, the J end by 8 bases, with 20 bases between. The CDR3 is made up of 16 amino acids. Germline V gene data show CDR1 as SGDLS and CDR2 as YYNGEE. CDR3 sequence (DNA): TGTGCCAGCAGCGTCTCGTCCTCTAGCGTTAGTGATGAGCAGTTCTTC. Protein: CASSVSSSSVSDEQFF.

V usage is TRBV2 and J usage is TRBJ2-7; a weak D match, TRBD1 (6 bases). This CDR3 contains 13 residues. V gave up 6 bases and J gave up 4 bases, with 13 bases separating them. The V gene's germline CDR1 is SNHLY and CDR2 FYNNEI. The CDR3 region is CASSQGRGYEQYF. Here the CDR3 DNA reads TGTGCCAGCAGCCAGGGGCGTGGGTACGAGCAGTACTTC.

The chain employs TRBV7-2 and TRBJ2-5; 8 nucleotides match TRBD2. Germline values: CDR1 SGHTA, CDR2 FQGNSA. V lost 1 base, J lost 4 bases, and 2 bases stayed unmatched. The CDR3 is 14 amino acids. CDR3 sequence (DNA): TGTGCCAGCAGCTTAGAAACTAGCGGAGAGACCCAGTACTTC. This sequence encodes CASSLETSGETQYF.